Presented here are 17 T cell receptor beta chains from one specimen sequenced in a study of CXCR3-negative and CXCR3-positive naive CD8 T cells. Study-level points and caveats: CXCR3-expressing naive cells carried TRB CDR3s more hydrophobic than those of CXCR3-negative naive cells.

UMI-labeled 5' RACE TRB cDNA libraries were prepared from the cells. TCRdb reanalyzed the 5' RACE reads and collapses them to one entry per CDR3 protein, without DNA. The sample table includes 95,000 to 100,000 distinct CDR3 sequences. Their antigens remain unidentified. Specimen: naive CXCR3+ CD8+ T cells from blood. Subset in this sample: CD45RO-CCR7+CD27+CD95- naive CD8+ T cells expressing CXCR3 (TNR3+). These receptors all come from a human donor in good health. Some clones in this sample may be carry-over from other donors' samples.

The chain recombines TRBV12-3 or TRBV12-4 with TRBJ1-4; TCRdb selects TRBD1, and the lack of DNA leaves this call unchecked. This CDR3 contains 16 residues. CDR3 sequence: CASSSLVSATNEKLFF.

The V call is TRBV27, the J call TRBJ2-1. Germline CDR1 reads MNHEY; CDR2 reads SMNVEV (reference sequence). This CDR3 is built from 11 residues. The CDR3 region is CASNSNNEQFF.

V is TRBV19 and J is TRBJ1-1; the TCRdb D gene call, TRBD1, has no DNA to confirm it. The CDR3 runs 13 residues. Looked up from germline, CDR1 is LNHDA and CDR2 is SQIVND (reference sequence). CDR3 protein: CASSMGQGTEAFF.

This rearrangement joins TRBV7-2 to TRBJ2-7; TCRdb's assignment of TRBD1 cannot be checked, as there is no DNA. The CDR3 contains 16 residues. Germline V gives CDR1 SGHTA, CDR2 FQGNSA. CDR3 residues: CASSLVPRNSLYEQYF.

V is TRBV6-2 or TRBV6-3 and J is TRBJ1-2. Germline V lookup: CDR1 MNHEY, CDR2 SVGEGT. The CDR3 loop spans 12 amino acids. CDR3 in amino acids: CASSVDLSGYTF.

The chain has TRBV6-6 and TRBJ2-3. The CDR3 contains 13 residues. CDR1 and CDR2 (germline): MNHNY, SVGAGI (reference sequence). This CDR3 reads CASSFRNFDTQYF.

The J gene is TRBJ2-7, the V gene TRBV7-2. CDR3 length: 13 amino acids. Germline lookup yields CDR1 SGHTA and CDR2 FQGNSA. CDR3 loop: CASSSRLDYEQYF.

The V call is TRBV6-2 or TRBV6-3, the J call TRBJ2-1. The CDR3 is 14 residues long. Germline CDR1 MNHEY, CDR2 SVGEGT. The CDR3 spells CASSSSELYNEQFF.

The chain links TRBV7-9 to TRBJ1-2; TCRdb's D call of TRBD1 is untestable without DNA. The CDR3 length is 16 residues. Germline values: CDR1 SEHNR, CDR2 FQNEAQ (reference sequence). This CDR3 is CASSSSGIEGVGGYTF.

The CDR3 loop reads CASSARQGLPSYEQYF. The chain combines TRBV7-9 with TRBJ2-7; the TRBD1 assignment by TCRdb is unverifiable without DNA. Per germline, CDR1 SEHNR and CDR2 FQNEAQ (reference sequence). The CDR3 is 16 residues long.

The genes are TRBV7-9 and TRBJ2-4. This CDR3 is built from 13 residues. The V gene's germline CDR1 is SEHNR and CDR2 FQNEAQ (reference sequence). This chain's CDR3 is CASSLAGENIQYF.

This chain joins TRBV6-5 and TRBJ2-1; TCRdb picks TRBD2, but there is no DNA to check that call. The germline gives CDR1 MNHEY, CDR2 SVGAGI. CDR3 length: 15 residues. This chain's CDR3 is CASSPQSGRPDEQFF.

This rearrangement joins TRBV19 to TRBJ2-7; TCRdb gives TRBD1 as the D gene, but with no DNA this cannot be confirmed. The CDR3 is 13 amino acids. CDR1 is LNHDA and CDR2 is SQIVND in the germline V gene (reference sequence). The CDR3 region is CASDRGTGYEQYF.

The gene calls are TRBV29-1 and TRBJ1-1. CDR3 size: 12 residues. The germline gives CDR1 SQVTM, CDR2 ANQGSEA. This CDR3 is CSVQGGETEAFF.

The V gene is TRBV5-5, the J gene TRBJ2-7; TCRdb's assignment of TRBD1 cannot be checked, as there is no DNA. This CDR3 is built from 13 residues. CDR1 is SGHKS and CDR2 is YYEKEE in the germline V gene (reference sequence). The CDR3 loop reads CASSFGQGMEQYF. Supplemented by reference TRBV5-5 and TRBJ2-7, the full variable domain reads DAGVTQSPTHLIKTRGQQVTLRCSPISGHKSVSWYQQVLGQGPQFIFQYYEKEERGRGNFPDRFSARQFPNYSSELNVNALLLGDSALYLCASSFGQGMEQYFGPGTRLTVT.

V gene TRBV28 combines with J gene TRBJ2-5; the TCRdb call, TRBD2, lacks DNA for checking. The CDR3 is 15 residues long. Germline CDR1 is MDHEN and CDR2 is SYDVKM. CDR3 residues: CASSFYGGPFETQYF.

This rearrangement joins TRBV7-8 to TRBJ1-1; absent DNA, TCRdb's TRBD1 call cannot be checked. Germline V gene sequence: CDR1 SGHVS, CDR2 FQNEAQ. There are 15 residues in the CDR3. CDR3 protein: CASSFRDRALTEAFF.